This T cell receptor (beta chain) was captured by sequencing in a study of shared clonotypes between healthy human individuals. The material for each subset, its genomic DNA, was split evenly across several immunoSEQ plates. Using immunoSEQ multiplex PCR, the repertoire was profiled, and TCRdb retains in-frame clones only, with some absent. The sample includes about 580,000 clones, roughly 98% seen only once; the top ten take 0.3%. Concerning this clone: Its antigen is currently unknown.

General study findings and limits: Relative to clonotypes present in all four donors, those not shared had lower generation probabilities.

As defined, naive CD8 cells were CD45RO-negative and positively selected for CCR7, with terminally differentiated effector memory CD45RA+ cells excluded. Healthy HIV-negative adults with no recent acute infections or vaccinations were recruited as donors. The CDR3 contains 16 residues. CDR1 and CDR2 from the germline V gene are SEHNR and FQNEAQ (reference sequence). V shed 5 bases and J shed 3 bases, with 16 bases lying between them. This chain uses TRBV7-9 with TRBJ1-4; possible D gene TRBD1, 5 bases. Sequences were obtained from naive CD8+ T cells sorted from blood. The TCR comes from a young man in good health. CDR3: CASSPAPGDPNEKLFF. CDR3 nucleotides: TGTGCCAGCAGCCCAGCGCCGGGGGATCCTAATGAAAAACTGTTTTTT.